This T cell receptor beta chain was documented in a study of T cell responses to AZD1222 COVID-19 vaccine. The study's findings and limits: Donors were chiefly white British, with a greater number of females, and clonal diversity was perhaps underestimated. Researchers report vaccine-associated CD4 TCRs spanning spike, with dominance at 160-218 and 743-854. After the peak T cell response, and only then, were repertoires sampled.

This CDR3 is built from 14 residues. Trimming pared 3 bases from V and 1 base from J, leaving 7 bases between. Per the germline V gene, CDR1 is SGHTA and CDR2 is FQGTGA. Here immunoSEQ multiplex PCR was the method, and the copy in TCRdb shows in-frame clones only, minus some. The sample carries about 97,000 clones, around nine tenths recorded once. With regard to this clone: What it binds is not known.

This TCR was recovered from an adult in good health. The chain recombines TRBV7-3 with TRBJ1-3; D is uncertain. Here the sequenced sample was peripheral blood, taken on day 0 of AZD1222 vaccination. CDR3 in DNA: TGTGCCAGCAGCTTGGGCGTGTCTGGAAACACCATATATTTT. Its translation: CASSLGVSGNTIYF.